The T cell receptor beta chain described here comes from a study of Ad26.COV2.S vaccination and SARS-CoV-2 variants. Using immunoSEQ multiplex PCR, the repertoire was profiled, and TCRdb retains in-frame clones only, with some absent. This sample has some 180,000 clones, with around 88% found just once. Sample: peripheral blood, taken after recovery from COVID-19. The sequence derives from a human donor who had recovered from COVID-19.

The CDR3 loop is CASSQGDSNIQYF. The CDR3 DNA sequence: TGTGCCAGCAGCCAAGGGGACAGCAACATTCAGTACTTC. The gene calls are TRBV3-1 (or the pseudogene TRBV3-2) and TRBJ2-4; TRBD1 agrees at 7 bases. J was trimmed by 7 bases and V by 1 base; bases with no gene match: 1. Looked up from germline, CDR1 is LGHDT and CDR2 is YNNKEL (reference sequence). This CDR3 comprises 13 residues.